Listed below are T cell receptor beta chains from one sample, sequenced in a study of beta chain features in type 1 diabetes. Generated by immunoSEQ multiplex PCR, the TCRdb table keeps only in-frame clones and is missing some. The table lists 120,000 or so clones, around 17% of them singletons. The sequenced sample was central memory CD4+ T cells from blood. The receptors come from a man aged 25 to 45 with type 1 diabetes. The CDR3 runs from the conserved cysteine through the conserved F or W. The D gene is left open where the match is weak. Size values are once, few and many counts, or a class for expanded clones, and some rows have none.

J gene,clone size,D gene,V gene,CDR3 length,CDR3 DNA,CDR3 protein
TRBJ1-5,-,TRBD1,TRBV29-1,13,TGCAGCGTAAAAGCAGGGGGCGATCAGCCCCAGCATTTT,CSVKAGGDQPQHF
TRBJ2-5,-,-,TRBV5-4,16,TGTGCCAGCAGCCCTAGCCCGACGGGGAATCAAGAGACCCAGTACTTC,CASSPSPTGNQETQYF
TRBJ2-5,once,-,TRBV19,14,TGTGCCAGTAGTTCCCGACTGACCCAAGAGACCCAGTACTTC,CASSSRLTQETQYF
TRBJ2-7,few,TRBD2,TRBV7-2,15,TGTGCCAGCAGCTCCAAGACTAGCGGGGTCTACGAGCAGTACTTC,CASSSKTSGVYEQYF
TRBJ2-7,-,-,TRBV11-2,11,TGTGCCAGCAGCTCTTTTCACGAGCAGTACTTC,CASSSFHEQYF
TRBJ1-6,-,-,TRBV18,15,TGTGCCAGCTCACCACCCGGGCCTGGGAATTCACCCCTCCACTTT,CASSPPGPGNSPLHF
TRBJ2-7,-,TRBD1,TRBV18,14,TGTGCCAGCTCATTCCGGGACAGAGAAACCGAGCAGTACTTC,CASSFRDRETEQYF
TRBJ2-5,few,TRBD1,TRBV5-1,15,TGCGCCAGCAGCGTCCGGGACAGGGGCCAAGAGACCCAGTACTTC,CASSVRDRGQETQYF
TRBJ2-2,-,-,TRBV9,14,TGTGCCAGCAGCGTAGTAGGAGACACCGGGGAGCTGTTTTTT,CASSVVGDTGELFF
TRBJ1-2,-,TRBD1,TRBV18,13,TGTGCCAGCTCACCTACAGGGGACTATGGCTACACCTTC,CASSPTGDYGYTF
TRBJ2-7,-,-,TRBV9,15,TGTGCCAGCAGCGTAGCGGGGGGCACTTCCTACGAGCAGTACTTC,CASSVAGGTSYEQYF
TRBJ1-1,few,-,TRBV19,13,TGTGCCAGTAGACACATAAGGAACACTGAAGCTTTCTTT,CASRHIRNTEAFF
TRBJ2-3,-,-,TRBV11-2,15,TGTGCCAGCAGCTTAACCCTGGGGCACACAGATACGCAGTATTTT,CASSLTLGHTDTQYF
TRBJ1-4,-,-,TRBV19,14,TGTGCCAGTAGTAGACCCGGACATATTGAAAAACTGTTTTTT,CASSRPGHIEKLFF
TRBJ1-1,-,-,TRBV16,12,TGTGCCAGCAGCCCGCCGGGAAGGGAAGCTTTCTTT,CASSPPGREAFF
TRBJ2-3,-,TRBD2,TRBV10-1,16,TGCGCCAGCAGTGGACTAGCGGGGGGCAAGACAGATACGCAGTATTTT,CASSGLAGGKTDTQYF
TRBJ2-1,few,-,TRBV6-6,14,TGTGCCAGCAGTTTCATCGACGGCTACAATGAGCAGTTCTTC,CASSFIDGYNEQFF
TRBJ2-1,-,-,TRBV29-1,15,TGCAGCGTTCCGAGGGGGGCAAGTTCCTACAATGAGCAGTTCTTC,CSVPRGASSYNEQFF
TRBJ1-5,few,-,TRBV7-2,14,TGTGCCAGCAGCTCAGTCTCAGGGAGCGGCCCCCAGCATTTT,CASSSVSGSGPQHF
TRBJ1-3,-,-,TRBV30,13,TGTGCCTGGAGTGTTTTCTCTGGAAACACCATATATTTT,CAWSVFSGNTIYF
TRBJ2-7,few,TRBD1,TRBV29-1,13,TGCAGCGTTGAAGAGGGACAGGGCCGCGAGCAGTACTTC,CSVEEGQGREQYF
TRBJ1-2,many,TRBD1,TRBV27,14,TGTGCCAGCAGGCCGGGACAGGGGATGTATGGCTACACCTTC,CASRPGQGMYGYTF
TRBJ2-1,few,TRBD1,TRBV9,14,TGTGCCAGCAGCGTATTACAGGGGGACAATGAGCAGTTCTTC,CASSVLQGDNEQFF
TRBJ1-1,few,TRBD1,TRBV29-1,13,TGCAGCGTTGAAATCCAGGGGGAGACTGAAGCTTTCTTT,CSVEIQGETEAFF
TRBJ2-7,-,-,TRBV7-9,14,TGTGCCAGCAGAGAGGGCCGGGGGTCCTACGAGCAGTACTTC,CASREGRGSYEQYF
TRBJ1-1,-,-,TRBV27,13,TGTGCCAGCAGTTTATTGGCTGCTACTGAAGCTTTCTTT,CASSLLAATEAFF
TRBJ2-3,-,-,TRBV10-3,14,TGTGCCATCAGTGGGGGGGCTAGCACAGATACGCAGTATTTT,CAISGGASTDTQYF
TRBJ1-2,-,TRBD1,TRBV10-3,14,TGTGCCATCAGTCCACAGGGGAATTTGGATGGCTACACCTTC,CAISPQGNLDGYTF